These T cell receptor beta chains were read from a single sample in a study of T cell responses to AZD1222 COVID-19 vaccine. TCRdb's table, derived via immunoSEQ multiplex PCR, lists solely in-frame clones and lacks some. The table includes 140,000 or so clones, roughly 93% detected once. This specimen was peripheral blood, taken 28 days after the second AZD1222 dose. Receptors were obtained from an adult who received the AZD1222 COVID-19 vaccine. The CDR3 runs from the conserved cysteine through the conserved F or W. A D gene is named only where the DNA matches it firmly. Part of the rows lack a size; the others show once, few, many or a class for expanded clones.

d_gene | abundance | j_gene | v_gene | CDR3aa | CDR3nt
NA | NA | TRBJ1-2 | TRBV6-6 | CASNGRGLGYGYTF | TGTGCCAGCAACGGGAGGGGTTTGGGCTATGGCTACACCTTC
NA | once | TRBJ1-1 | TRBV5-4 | CATGGMNTEAFF | TGTGCCACCGGGGGCATGAACACTGAAGCTTTCTTT
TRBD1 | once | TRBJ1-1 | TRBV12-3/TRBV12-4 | CASSTGTAFRAFF | TGTGCCAGCAGCACTGGGACAGCTTTTCGGGCTTTCTTT
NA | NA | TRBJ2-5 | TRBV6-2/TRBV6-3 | CASSLVLDLQETQYF | TGTGCCAGCAGTCTCGTCCTGGACTTACAAGAGACCCAGTACTTC
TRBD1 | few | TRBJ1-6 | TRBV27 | CASATGDNSPLHF | TGTGCCAGCGCGACAGGGGATAATTCACCCCTCCACTTT
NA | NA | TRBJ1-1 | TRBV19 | CASSSPGMPNTEAFF | TGTGCCAGTAGTTCCCCGGGGATGCCGAACACTGAAGCTTTCTTT
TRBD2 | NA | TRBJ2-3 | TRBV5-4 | CASSLRTSGTDTQYF | TGTGCCAGCAGCTTGAGGACTAGCGGCACAGATACGCAGTATTTT
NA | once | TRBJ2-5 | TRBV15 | CATSSQIGQIQETQYF | TGTGCCACCAGCAGTCAAATCGGACAGATCCAAGAGACCCAGTACTTC
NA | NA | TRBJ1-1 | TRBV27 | CASSSNGAGESEAFF | TGTGCCAGCAGTTCCAACGGTGCAGGGGAGTCTGAAGCTTTCTTT
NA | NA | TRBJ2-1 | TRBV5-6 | CASSLNLYYNEQFF | TGTGCCAGCAGCTTGAATCTCTACTACAATGAGCAGTTCTTC
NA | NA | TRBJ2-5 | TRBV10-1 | CASSESEGETQYF | TGCGCCAGCAGTGAGTCGGAGGGAGAGACCCAGTACTTC
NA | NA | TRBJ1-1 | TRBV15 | CATSALQVDTEAFF | TGTGCCACCAGCGCGTTACAAGTGGACACTGAAGCTTTCTTT
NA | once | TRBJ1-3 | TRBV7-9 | CASSLATGGSSGNTIYF | TGTGCCAGCAGCTTAGCTACCGGCGGCAGCTCTGGAAACACCATATATTTT
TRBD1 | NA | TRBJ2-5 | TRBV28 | CASSSRQGDQETQYF | TGTGCCAGCAGTTCGCGACAGGGGGACCAAGAGACCCAGTACTTC
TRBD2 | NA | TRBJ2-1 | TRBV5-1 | CASSQILAGDPTNEQFF | TGCGCCAGCAGCCAAATACTAGCGGGAGACCCCACCAATGAGCAGTTCTTC
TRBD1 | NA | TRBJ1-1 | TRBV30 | CAWSRGPNTEAFF | TGTGCCTGGAGTAGGGGGCCGAACACTGAAGCTTTCTTT
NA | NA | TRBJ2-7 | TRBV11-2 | CASSPRGLEQYF | TGTGCCAGCAGCCCCCGAGGGCTCGAGCAGTACTTC
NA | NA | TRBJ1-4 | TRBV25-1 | CASSKRGIQGEKLFF | TGTGCCAGCAGCAAAAGAGGCATACAAGGGGAAAAACTGTTTTTT
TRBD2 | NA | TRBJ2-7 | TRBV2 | CASSAGLAGSYEQYF | TGTGCCAGCAGCGCGGGACTAGCGGGCTCCTACGAGCAGTACTTC
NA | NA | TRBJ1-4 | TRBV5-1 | CASSSQGRGSNEKLFF | TGCGCCAGCAGCTCGCAGGGGAGGGGATCTAATGAAAAACTGTTTTTT
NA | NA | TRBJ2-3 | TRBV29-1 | CSGSSGQGTQYF | TGCAGCGGATCCTCAGGGCAGGGAACGCAGTATTTT
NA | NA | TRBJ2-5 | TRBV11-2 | CASSLGYQETQYF | TGTGCCAGCAGCTTAGGCTATCAGGAGACCCAGTACTTC
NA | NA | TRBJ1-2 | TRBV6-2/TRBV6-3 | CASSPQENYGYTF | TGTGCCAGCAGTCCCCAGGAAAACTATGGCTACACCTTC
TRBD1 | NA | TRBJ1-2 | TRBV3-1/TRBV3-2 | CASSPLGTPLTLRWGQGTYGYTF | TGTGCCAGCAGCCCGTTAGGGACACCGCTAACTTTAAGATGGGGACAGGGGACCTATGGCTACACCTTC
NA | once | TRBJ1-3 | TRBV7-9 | CASSLGFSGNTIYF | TGTGCCAGCAGCTTAGGATTCTCTGGAAACACCATATATTTT
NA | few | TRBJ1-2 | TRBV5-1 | CASTSGAGNYGYTF | TGCGCCAGCACCTCAGGGGCGGGTAACTATGGCTACACCTTC
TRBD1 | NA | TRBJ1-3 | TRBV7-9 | CASSPKDRGGGNTIYF | TGTGCCAGCAGCCCGAAGGACAGGGGGGGAGGAAACACCATATATTTT
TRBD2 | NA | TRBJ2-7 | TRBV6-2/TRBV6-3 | CASSSPTGGPNEQYF | TGTGCCAGCAGTTCTCCAACGGGGGGGCCTAACGAGCAGTACTTC
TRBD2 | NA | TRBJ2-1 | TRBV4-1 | CASSQPPGTMKISEQFF | TGCGCCAGCAGCCAACCCCCCGGGACTATGAAGATCAGTGAGCAGTTCTTC
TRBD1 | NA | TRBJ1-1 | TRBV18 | CASSPPGQGQTEAFF | TGTGCCAGCTCACCACCGGGACAGGGACAAACTGAAGCTTTCTTT
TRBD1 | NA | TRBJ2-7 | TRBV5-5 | CASSSQGQGFWTSYEQYF | TGTGCCAGCAGCTCTCAGGGACAGGGATTTTGGACATCCTACGAGCAGTACTTC
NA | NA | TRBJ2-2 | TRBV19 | CASSIRTDPGELFF | TGTGCCAGTAGTATAAGGACGGATCCCGGGGAGCTGTTTTTT
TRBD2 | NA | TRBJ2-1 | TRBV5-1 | CASTKTSGVYNEQFF | TGCGCCAGCACCAAGACTAGCGGGGTCTACAATGAGCAGTTCTTC
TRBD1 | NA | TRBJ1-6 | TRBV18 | CASSPDRANSPLHF | TGTGCCAGCTCACCGGACAGGGCCAATTCACCCCTCCACTTT
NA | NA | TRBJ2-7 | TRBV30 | CACSRPGELPYEQYF | TGTGCCTGCTCCAGGCCAGGGGAGTTACCCTACGAGCAGTACTTC
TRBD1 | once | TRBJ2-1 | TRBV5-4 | CASRLGQEAGNEQFF | TGTGCCAGCAGGCTGGGACAGGAGGCGGGTAATGAGCAGTTCTTC
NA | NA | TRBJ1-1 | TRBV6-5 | CASSYVGKTEAFF | TGTGCCAGCAGTTACGTGGGGAAAACTGAAGCTTTCTTT
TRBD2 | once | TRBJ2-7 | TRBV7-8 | CASSLNPRGGRASLSYEQYF | TGTGCCAGCAGCTTAAACCCGAGGGGCGGGAGGGCGAGCCTATCCTACGAGCAGTACTTC
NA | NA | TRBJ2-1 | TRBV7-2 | CASSPRGPDNEQFF | TGTGCCAGCAGCCCCCGGGGTCCCGACAATGAGCAGTTCTTC
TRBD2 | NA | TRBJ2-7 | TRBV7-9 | CASSSSREGPYEQYF | TGTGCCAGCAGCTCCTCCAGGGAGGGTCCCTACGAGCAGTACTTC
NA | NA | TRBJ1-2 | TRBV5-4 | CASSAGYGYTF | TGTGCCAGCAGTGCCGGGTATGGCTACACCTTC
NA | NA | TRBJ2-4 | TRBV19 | CASSIVASSALAKNIQYF | TGTGCCAGTAGTATAGTCGCGTCTAGCGCACTAGCCAAAAACATTCAGTACTTC
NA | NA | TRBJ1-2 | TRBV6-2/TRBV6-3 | CASSYSTGAGINYGYTF | TGTGCCAGCAGTTACTCGACTGGTGCAGGGATCAACTATGGCTACACCTTC
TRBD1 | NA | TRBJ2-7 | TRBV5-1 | CASSSGTGGPYEQYF | TGCGCCAGCAGTTCCGGGACAGGGGGCCCCTACGAGCAGTACTTC
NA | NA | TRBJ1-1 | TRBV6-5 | CASRRGGRNTEAFF | TGTGCCAGCAGACGAGGGGGAAGGAACACTGAAGCTTTCTTT
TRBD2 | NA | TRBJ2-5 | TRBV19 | CASSIGGTSGKETQYF | TGTGCCAGTAGTATCGGGGGGACTAGCGGTAAAGAGACCCAGTACTTC